This TCR beta chain was recorded in a study of cytomegalovirus exposure and HLA in healthy donors. The CDR3 is made up of 12 amino acids. Germline CDR1 SGHDN, CDR2 FVKESK. The V segment lost 3 bases and the J segment 8 bases; nucleotides outside the gene matches: 3. It was with 60 Vbeta and 13 Jbeta primers that the PCR ran. TCRdb's copy holds only in-frame clones and misses some; the assay was immunoSEQ multiplex PCR. Among about 170,000 clones, roughly 71% were seen once, and the ten largest hold approximately 1.5%. A word on this clone: Within the sample, other DNA sequences also encode this same CDR3.

The chain couples TRBV14 to TRBJ1-1, with 7 bases aligning to TRBD1. The TCR comes from a girl aged 10-17 years in good health and CMV-seronegative. The specimen was PBMCs. Here the CDR3 reads CASSQRDSEAFF. The CDR3 DNA reads as TGTGCCAGCAGCCAGAGGGACAGCGAAGCTTTCTTT.